This TCR beta chain appears in the sequencing data of a study of cytomegalovirus exposure and HLA in healthy donors. Some clones are missing from TCRdb's copy, which holds only in-frame ones; the method was immunoSEQ multiplex PCR. The repertoire holds some 150,000 clones, with approximately 91% as singletons. Germline V gene data show CDR1 as SGHRS and CDR2 as YFSETQ. V dropped 7 bases and J dropped 6; count of bases not matched to a gene: 12. The CDR3 has 16 residues. The sequence derives from a woman between 18 and 30 years old in good health and CMV-seropositive. Source material: PBMCs. This rearrangement joins TRBV5-1 to TRBJ2-3; 12 nucleotides align to TRBD2. The CDR3 here is CASGPHTSGRWDTQYF. The CDR3 DNA follows: TGCGCCAGCGGTCCCCATACTAGCGGGAGGTGGGATACGCAGTATTTT.